This entry concerns a single T cell receptor (beta chain). The target of this receptor is not known. This may be a read error: a much more frequent sequence differs by one nucleotide. Libraries of naive CD8 T cells were generated from roughly 21,000 to 960,000 sorted cells, with 10%, 30% or 50% of the purified RNA used. Naive CD8 T cells were FACS-sorted as CD8+CD4-CCR7+CD45RA+ on a BD FACSAria II into RLT Plus buffer. Detection sensitivity was tested by spiking Jurkat RNA equal to ten TCR copies' worth into samples containing about 20,000-1,000,000 naive CD8 T cells. CD8 T cells were enriched with RosetteSep CD8+ T Cell Enrichment Cocktail and Ficoll-Paque, followed by ACK red cell lysis. This sample was taken from a study of molecular identifiers for immune sequencing clone quantification listed by TCRdb under 2018. Regarding the complete study: For a replicate experiment, RNA from around 20,000 or 99,000 naive CD8 T cells was divided into five aliquots, and four of the five aliquots were sequenced. CD8 T cells were used in a methods study to benchmark molecular-identifier clustering-based TCR repertoire sequencing (MIDCIRS) and TCR RNA copy counting.

Libraries were constructed by PCR. Sequencing instrument: NextSeq 500. Bulk TCR libraries were prepared as previously described, using TCR primers listed in Table S5. Total RNA was purified with the Qiagen AllPrep DNA/RNA kit. Reads from multiple sequencing runs of the same library were pooled before analysis. On the authors' methods: Reads were retained only if the reads had an exact TCR constant sequence, and the retained reads were trimmed to 150 nt and grouped according to their 12-nt molecular barcodes. Reads within each barcode group were sub-clustered using a 15% Levenshtein threshold, and quality-weighted consensus sequences were constructed for each RNA molecule. Non-functional sequences were filtered out, along with any lower-count sequence sitting one edit away from another sequence. Based on a fit of two negative binomial distributions, barcode sub-clusters having less than 20% of the maximum read count were discarded. TCRdb cleaned the public reads at Q25 with fastp, built clones with MiXCR and kept in-frame beta chains. Rows are unified per CDR3 protein, each entry keeping the most common DNA and genes. The V and J calls and clone size come from TCRdb's table, not from the authors' own analysis. The sample profile shows nearly 650,000 distinct CDR3 sequences; roughly 23% of them were found once. Roughly 0.83% of the sample lies in the top ten.

The CDR3 contains 16 residues, cysteine and phenylalanine counted. The entry retains the CDR3 DNA only, 48 bases that are in frame from base 1. According to the germline V gene (reference sequence), CDR1 reads LGHDT and CDR2 reads YNNKEL. On the study overall, not on this receptor specifically: The naive libraries included spiked-in Jurkat TCR RNA (10 copies' worth), and this Jurkat TCR RNA is not part of the donor repertoire. When barcode sub-clustering was omitted, TCR diversity was inflated by chimeric consensus sequences, with chimeras reaching as high as 47%. The sizes of highly expanded clones could end up underestimated when identical TCR molecules share a barcode. Modeling estimated approximately 3 recovered TCR RNA copies per cell, compared with about 10 by digital PCR, which implies 30% to 35% capture efficiency. Spiked-in Jurkat TCR RNA equivalent to a single cell was reported to be detectable even among fewer than 1.2 million naive CD8 T cells. In CMV-specific effector cells, clones with more than 20 RNA copies contained over 97% of molecules, whereas in naive cells such clones contained under 1% of molecules.

The chain links TRBV3-1 with TRBJ1-3; the D gene cannot be named for sure. This receptor was identified in a human donor in good health. Some libraries in this study had Jurkat cell RNA spiked in. The sequenced sample was naive CD8+ T cells from blood, with Jurkat cell RNA spiked in. Reading the label with the study, this specimen's cell subset or site is: FACS-sorted CD8+CD4-CCR7+CD45RA+ naive T cells. The sequence in DNA is TGTGCCAGCAACCAAGACGGAGAGATTGCTGGAAACACCATATATTTT. It translates to CASNQDGEIAGNTIYF.